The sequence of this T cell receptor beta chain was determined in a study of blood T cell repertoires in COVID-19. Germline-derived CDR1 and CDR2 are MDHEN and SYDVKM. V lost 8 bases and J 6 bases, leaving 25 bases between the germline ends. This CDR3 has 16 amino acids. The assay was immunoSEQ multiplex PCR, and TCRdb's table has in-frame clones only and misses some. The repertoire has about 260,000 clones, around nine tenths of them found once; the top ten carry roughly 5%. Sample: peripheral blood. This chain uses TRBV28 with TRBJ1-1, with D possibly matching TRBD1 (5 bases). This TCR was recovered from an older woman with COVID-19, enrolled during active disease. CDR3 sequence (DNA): TGTGCCAGCCGGATTGTTGACAGAGTAAAATTAGCTGAAGCTTTCTTT. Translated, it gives CASRIVDRVKLAEAFF.